The present T cell receptor beta chain was sequenced within a study of blood T cell repertoires in COVID-19. CDR3 size: 15 residues. V dropped 0 bases and J dropped 6; count of bases not matched to a gene: 6. The germline V gene has CDR1 SGHRS and CDR2 YFSETQ. The method was immunoSEQ multiplex PCR; TCRdb's version includes in-frame clones alone and lacks a portion of them. The profile shows approximately 450,000 clones, around 91% of them singletons. This sequence originates from a man under 40 who had recovered from COVID-19. This chain connects TRBV5-1 to TRBJ2-1; 7 bases fit TRBD2. Source material: PBMCs or T cells enriched from blood (not recorded which). The CDR3 loop is CASSLGVGGVNEQFF. The CDR3 bases are TGCGCCAGCAGCTTGGGGGTGGGAGGGGTCAATGAGCAGTTCTTC.